The rows below give T cell receptor beta chains drawn from one sample of a study of blood T cells in healthy people across ages. One entry per CDR3 protein, called by TCRdb with MiXCR from the 5' RACE reads. The sample lists about 1.7 million distinct CDR3 sequences, under 30% occurring once. The sample comprised blood. These receptors all come from a woman aged 25-40 years in good health. The CDR3 runs from the conserved cysteine through the conserved F or W. The D gene is left open where the match is weak. The listing skips clone size in some rows; elsewhere it reads once, few, many or a size class.

TRBV28	.	.	TRBJ1-2	TGTGCCAGCACCCCCTTGATGTTAGGGTACTATGGCTACACCTTC	CASTPLMLGYYGYTF
TRBV20-1	many	.	TRBJ2-1	TGCAGTGCTAGAGATTTGGACAGGACCGACGGGAGCTCCTACAATGAGCAGTTCTTC	CSARDLDRTDGSSYNEQFF
TRBV12-3/TRBV12-4	few	TRBD1	TRBJ2-1	TGTGCCGAAGGGGGGACAGGGGGTTCCAGGTCCTACAATGAGCAGTTCTTC	CAEGGTGGSRSYNEQFF
TRBV4-1	few	.	TRBJ2-2	TGCGCCAGCAGCCAAGTCCCCGGGGAGAGCACCGGGGAGCTGTTTTTT	CASSQVPGESTGELFF
TRBV12-3/TRBV12-4	.	.	TRBJ2-1	TGTGCCAGCAGTTCCTATCTCCGGGACACAGAGCAGTTCTTC	CASSSYLRDTEQFF
TRBV24-1	once	TRBD2	TRBJ2-1	TGTGCCACCAGTAAAACCGGCGGGGGGCCCAACGAGCAGTTCTTC	CATSKTGGGPNEQFF
TRBV7-2	.	.	TRBJ2-3	TGTGCCAGCAGCGAAAGGGAAGGGCAGATCAGAAATACGCAGTATTTT	CASSEREGQIRNTQYF
TRBV12-3/TRBV12-4	.	.	TRBJ2-7	TGTGCCAGCAGTTTCGCGGGGGCTTCCTACGAGCAGTACTTC	CASSFAGASYEQYF
TRBV7-7	few	.	TRBJ2-7	TGTGCCAGCAGCTTAGAAGGAGGCGGGGGCCACGAGCAGTACTTC	CASSLEGGGGHEQYF
TRBV11-2	.	TRBD2	TRBJ2-1	TGTGTCAGTAGCTTACCGTGGCGGGAGGGCCGTTCCTACAATGAGCAGTTCTTC	CVSSLPWREGRSYNEQFF
TRBV28	.	.	TRBJ1-4	TGTGCCAGCAGTTTCGTGGTGGGTGGAAACAATGAAAAACTGTTTTTT	CASSFVVGGNNEKLFF
TRBV29-1	many	.	TRBJ1-2	TGCAGCGTTTACAGGGTGTATGGCTACACCTTC	CSVYRVYGYTF
TRBV4-3	.	TRBD2	TRBJ2-1	TGCGCCAGCAGCCACCCTAGCGGGGGCCACAATGAGCAGTTCTTC	CASSHPSGGHNEQFF
TRBV7-9	.	TRBD2	TRBJ2-7	TGTGCCAGCAGCTTAGGGACTAGACGGGAAGGAGAGCAGTACTTC	CASSLGTRREGEQYF
TRBV7-9	.	.	TRBJ2-7	TGTGCCAGCAGCTCCGACACAGGGAACGAGCAGTACTTC	CASSSDTGNEQYF
TRBV25-1	.	.	TRBJ1-5	TGTGCCAGCAGTGGGGGACAACGGAGGGATTATAGCAATCAGCCCCAGCATTTT	CASSGGQRRDYSNQPQHF
TRBV5-1	.	TRBD1	TRBJ1-1	TGCGCCAGCAGCCCTTGGACAGGCCGCACTGAAGCTTTCTTT	CASSPWTGRTEAFF
TRBV5-1	many	TRBD2	TRBJ2-1	TGCGCCAGCAGCTCCCTAGGACTAGCGGGGGTCTCAAATGAGCAGTTCTTC	CASSSLGLAGVSNEQFF
TRBV4-1	many	TRBD1	TRBJ1-2	TGCGCCAGCAGTTACGACAGGGGGTTTCTTTATGGCTACACCTTC	CASSYDRGFLYGYTF
TRBV3-1	few	TRBD2	TRBJ2-7	TGTGCCAGCAGCCAACTGATAGCGGGAGGCCACGAGCAGTACTTC	CASSQLIAGGHEQYF
TRBV3-1	.	.	TRBJ1-1	TGTGCCAGCAGCCCCCGAACCCGGGACACCTTTATTGGCGCTGAAGCTTTCTTT	CASSPRTRDTFIGAEAFF
TRBV15	few	.	TRBJ1-2	TGTGCCACCAGTGGGGGCGCAGGCTATGGCTACACCTTC	CATSGGAGYGYTF
TRBV7-2	.	.	TRBJ1-6	TGTGCCAGCAGCTTACAGGGCACGAGCTCCTATAATTCACCCCTCCACTTT	CASSLQGTSSYNSPLHF
TRBV27	.	TRBD2	TRBJ2-1	TGTGCCAGCAGTCCCCTAGCGGGAGGGGAGAATGAGCAGTTCTTC	CASSPLAGGENEQFF
TRBV12-3/TRBV12-4	.	.	TRBJ2-3	TGTGCCAGCAGTTTAGGGTCGGTCGGATCCACAGATACGCAGTATTTT	CASSLGSVGSTDTQYF